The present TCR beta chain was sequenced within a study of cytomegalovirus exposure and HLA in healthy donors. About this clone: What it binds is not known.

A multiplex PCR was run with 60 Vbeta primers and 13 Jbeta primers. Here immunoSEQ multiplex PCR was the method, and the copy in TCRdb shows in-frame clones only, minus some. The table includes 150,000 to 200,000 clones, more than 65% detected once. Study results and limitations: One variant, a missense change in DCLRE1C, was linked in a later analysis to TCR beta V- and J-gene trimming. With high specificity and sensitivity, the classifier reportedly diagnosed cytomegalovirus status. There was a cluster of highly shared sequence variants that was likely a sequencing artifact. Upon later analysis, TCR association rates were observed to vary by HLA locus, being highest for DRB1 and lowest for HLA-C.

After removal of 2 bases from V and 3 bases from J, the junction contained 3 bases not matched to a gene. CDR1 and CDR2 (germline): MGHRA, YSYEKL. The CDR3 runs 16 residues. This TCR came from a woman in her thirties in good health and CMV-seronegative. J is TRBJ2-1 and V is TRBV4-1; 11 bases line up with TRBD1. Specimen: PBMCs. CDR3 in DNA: TGCGCCAGCAGCCAACGGACAGGGGGCGTCTACAATGAGCAGTTCTTC. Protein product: CASSQRTGGVYNEQFF.